This entry describes one T cell receptor beta chain. Its antigen is not known. The germline gene is not matched at one end of the junction; a read error may be the cause. Time point in this sample: newly diagnosed GD, antithyroid drugs for less than 3 months. After RNA was extracted from PBMCs, the TCR library was made from it. The data stem from a study of regulatory T cells in long-lasting Graves disease. Study-wide results and limits: Persistent Graves' patients possessed reduced TCR diversity relative to recently diagnosed ones. Persistent disease was associated with favored TRBV28 usage and with favored use of TRBJ1-2 and TRBJ2-5.

This CDR3 has 10 amino acids. Germline V gene data show CDR1 as SGHTA and CDR2 as FQGTGA. Researchers made TCR beta libraries by using iRepertoire HTBI primers and running Arm-PCR on CDR3 regions. Each CDR3 protein gets one entry after TCRdb re-called the multiplex PCR reads with MiXCR. Seen here are a few hundred thousand distinct CDR3 sequences, about a sixth observed once, and the top ten hold 20% to 25%. The sample was also reused in another study, on T cells in Graves' hyperthyroidism and ophthalmopathy. That source notes: Clinical symptoms, serum thyroxine and TRAb, thyroid ultrasound and orbital computed tomography together formed the diagnostic basis.

Specimen: peripheral blood mononuclear cells (PBMCs), collected at new diagnosis, from a patient treated with antithyroid drugs. This receptor was identified in a woman aged 18-35 years with Graves disease. The rearrangement uses TRBV7-3 and TRBJ2-3; no definite D call. CDR3 DNA sequence: TGTGCCGGCAGCTCCCCTACGCAGTATTTT. It is translated as CAGSSPTQYF.